One sample yielded the 2 T cell receptor beta chains listed below, sequenced in a study of shared clonotypes between healthy human individuals. Clones were sequenced by immunoSEQ multiplex PCR, and TCRdb holds only the in-frame ones, with some missing. The table has around 1.1 million clones, approximately 80% seen once. Material: memory CD4+ T cells from PBMCs. Sample subset: CD45RA-negative fraction. Source of these receptors: a man between 18 and 35 years old in good health. Some clones in this sample may be carry-over from other donors' samples.

The sample holds a few counts of this clone. Other DNA sequences in this sample translate to the same CDR3. The chain combines TRBV6-1 with TRBJ1-1; unclear D gene. The CDR3 extends over 13 amino acids. Germline loops: CDR1 MNHNS, CDR2 SASEGT. The ends were cut back, 6 bases at V and 0 bases at J, with 8 bases in the middle. CDR3 DNA sequence: TGTGCCAGCAGCCGGACGTTGAACACTGAAGCTTTCTTT. Translation gives CASSRTLNTEAFF.

This sequence joins TRBV28 and TRBJ1-5, with D maybe TRBD1 (6 bases). The CDR3 is made up of 15 amino acids. V was shortened by 7 bases and J by 4 bases, with 17 bases between the two germline ends. Germline assignment: CDR1 MDHEN and CDR2 SYDVKM. Here the CDR3 reads CASTQAGGHNQPQHF. In nucleotides, the CDR3 is TGTGCCAGCACTCAGGCGGGGGGGCATAATCAGCCCCAGCATTTT.